Reported below is one T cell receptor (beta chain). The CDR3 length is 15 residues. Germline CDR1 SEHNR, CDR2 FQNEAQ (reference sequence). Between the trimmed V and J ends, which lost 2 bases and 6 bases, there was a span of 16 bases. The time point here: peripheral blood 6 weeks after treatment start. Synthetically made TCR analog templates were put into each PCR as spikes. Measured with immunoSEQ multiplex PCR; TCRdb has only the in-frame clones, and not every one. The repertoire includes tens of thousands of clones, roughly 90% of them detected once, and 10% to 12% sits in the top ten. This specimen belongs to a study of PD-L1 blockade in urothelial cancer.

The rearrangement uses TRBV7-9 and TRBJ1-1; a possible D gene is TRBD1 (5 bases). Sequencing was performed on PBMCs, taken around atezolizumab (anti-PD-L1) treatment. The receptor's source is a man aged 60 to 69 with urothelial cancer. The CDR3 DNA sequence: TGTGCCAGCAGCTTACTCTCAGGGTATGTCCCTGAAGCTTTCTTT. Amino acids: CASSLLSGYVPEAFF.